The 16 T cell receptor beta chains reported below all come from one sample, sequenced in a study of immune evolution from preneoplasia to lung adenocarcinoma. Clones were sequenced by immunoSEQ multiplex PCR, and TCRdb holds only the in-frame ones, with some missing. Here the sample spans 4,000 to 5,000 clones, around 82% being singletons. The specimen was FFPE adjacent normal lung tissue. The receptors derive from a donor older than 65 with lung adenocarcinoma.

The CDR3 DNA sequence: TGTGCCAGCAGCTTGGTCGGGGGCGGGGAGCTGTTTTTT. This encodes CASSLVGGGELFF. The V and J genes are TRBV5-5 and TRBJ2-2; tentatively, D is TRBD2 (6 bases). The V and J ends lost 0 bases and 7 bases respectively, with 7 bases between them. Germline values: CDR1 SGHKS, CDR2 YYEKEE (reference sequence). There are 13 residues in the CDR3.

The rearrangement links TRBV7-2 to TRBJ1-6, with 7 bases matching TRBD1. Germline lookup yields CDR1 SGHTA and CDR2 FQGNSA. CDR3 length: 15 amino acids. The J segment lost 6 bases and the V segment lost 4 bases, leaving 6 bases of the junction unmatched. The CDR3 DNA is TGTGCCAGCAGCTCGACAGGGCCCCCTAATTCACCCCTCCACTTT. Residues: CASSSTGPPNSPLHF.

This clone turned up a few times. The chain employs TRBV6-6 and TRBJ1-1; D remains ambiguous. V was shortened by 7 bases and J by 3 bases, with 9 bases between the two germline ends. Germline V gene sequence: CDR1 MNHNY, CDR2 SVGAGI (reference sequence). This CDR3 is built from 12 residues. The CDR3 sequence is CASNDRDTEAFF. The CDR3 DNA is TGTGCCAGCAACGACCGGGACACTGAAGCTTTCTTT.

This clone was seen a handful of times. The rearrangement joins TRBV10-3 to TRBJ2-3; D is unresolved. From germline, CDR1 is ENHRY and CDR2 SYGVKD. The CDR3 is 15 amino acids. Trimming shortened V by 3 bases and J by 4 bases, and 14 bases separated the two germline ends. The CDR3 DNA reads TGTGCCATCAGTGATAGGCAGAACGGACCAGATACGCAGTATTTT. It codes for CAISDRQNGPDTQYF.

The V gene is TRBV19, the J gene TRBJ1-4; no definite D call. Per germline, CDR1 LNHDA and CDR2 SQIVND (reference sequence). The CDR3 loop spans 13 amino acids. V was clipped by 4 bases and J by 12 bases, with 15 bases between them. CDR3 in DNA: TGTGCCAGTAGTAGGGTTACCGCAACCCAACTGTTTTTT. It yields the protein CASSRVTATQLFF.

This clone was recorded once. The genes are TRBV28 and TRBJ2-1; D unresolved. The CDR3 spans 14 residues. Germline V CDR1 and CDR2: MDHEN, SYDVKM. Trimming shortened V by 6 bases and J by 4 bases, and 13 bases separated the two germline ends. DNA of the CDR3: TGTGCCAGCAGCCTCTCGGGCCAGTACAATGAGCAGTTCTTC. This translates into CASSLSGQYNEQFF.

The chain joins TRBV28 to TRBJ2-3; 9 nucleotides agree with TRBD2. Losses at the gene ends were 3 bases for V and 2 bases for J; bases not matched to a gene: 18. The CDR3 sequence is 20 residues long. CDR1 is MDHEN, CDR2 SYDVKM, per germline. The CDR3 DNA sequence: TGTGCCAGCAGTTTTTATCCGGGGCGGGAGGGCCAGGGTAACACAGATACGCAGTATTTT. It translates to CASSFYPGREGQGNTDTQYF.

The rearrangement uses TRBV5-4 and TRBJ1-2, with D perhaps matching TRBD1 (6 bases). CDR3 length equals 14 residues. V gave up 6 bases and J gave up 6 bases, with 18 bases separating them. Germline V gene sequence: CDR1 SGHNT, CDR2 YYREEE (reference sequence). The CDR3 protein is CASNPWGQMDGYTF. DNA for the CDR3: TGTGCCAGCAACCCCTGGGGACAAATGGATGGCTACACCTTC.

This clone occurred a few times. V and J are TRBV7-6 and TRBJ1-2; tentative D call: TRBD1 (6 bases). Germline V gene data show CDR1 as SGHVS and CDR2 as FNYEAQ. The germline V and J ends were trimmed by 3 bases and 0 bases, with 11 bases remaining between them. The CDR3 spans 15 residues. The CDR3 region is CASSLSGATNYGYTF. CDR3 in DNA: TGTGCCAGCAGCTTGTCAGGGGCGACTAACTATGGCTACACCTTC.

This clone has only one observation. The gene calls are TRBV11-2 and TRBJ1-4; the D is unclear. Germline CDR1 and CDR2: SGHAT and FQNNGV. The V and J ends lost 5 bases and 6 bases respectively, with 16 bases between them. The CDR3 runs 15 residues. CDR3 nucleotide sequence: TGTGCCAGCAGCCGCAGCGGTGGGCAGTATGAAAAACTGTTTTTT. It codes for CASSRSGGQYEKLFF.

This clone was observed a single time. V gene TRBV27 combines with J gene TRBJ2-3; 8 bases line up with TRBD2. Germline V gives CDR1 MNHEY, CDR2 SMNVEV (reference sequence). This CDR3 region has 16 residues. V dropped 2 bases and J dropped 4; count of bases not matched to a gene: 8. The CDR3 DNA sequence: TGTGCCAGCAGTTTAGGCCTAGGACTAGCCCCAGATACGCAGTATTTT. The encoded protein is CASSLGLGLAPDTQYF.

The genes are TRBV28 and TRBJ2-7, with 9 nucleotides matching TRBD1. Trimming took 5 bases from V and 2 from J; bases not matched to a gene: 7. The CDR3 consists of 15 residues. Germline loops: CDR1 MDHEN, CDR2 SYDVKM. The CDR3 bases are TGTGCCAGCAGTCTCGGACAGGGGATGGCCTACGAGCAGTACTTC. Protein sequence: CASSLGQGMAYEQYF.

The chain is built from TRBV2 and TRBJ2-7; 9 positions match TRBD2. J gave up 5 bases and V 3 bases, and 8 bases lay outside the gene matches. Looked up from germline, CDR1 is SNHLY and CDR2 is FYNNEI. The CDR3 is 15 residues long. CDR3 in DNA: TGTGCCAGCAGTGAGGTAGCGGGAGTGGTCCACGAGCAGTACTTC. As protein: CASSEVAGVVHEQYF.

The chain combines TRBV7-2 with TRBJ2-2, with 13 nucleotides matching TRBD2. The CDR3 sequence is 16 residues long. The V gene's germline CDR1 is SGHTA and CDR2 FQGNSA. J gave up 4 bases and V 5 bases, and 4 bases lay outside the gene matches. CDR3 bases: TGTGCCAGCAGCCCATGGACTAGCGGGGGCACCGGGGAGCTGTTTTTT. It codes for CASSPWTSGGTGELFF.

The V call is TRBV30, the J call TRBJ1-1, with TRBD1 as a possible D gene (6 bases). Germline CDR1 and CDR2: GTSNPN and SVGIG (reference sequence). Trimming shortened V by 5 bases and J by 7 bases, and 8 bases separated the two germline ends. The CDR3 length is 10 residues. This CDR3 is CAWGQIEAFF. The CDR3 DNA follows: TGTGCCTGGGGACAGATTGAAGCTTTCTTT. Complete variable domain (other parts from reference TRBV30 and TRBJ1-1): SQTIHQWPATLVQPVGSPLSLECTVEGTSNPNLYWYRQAAGRGLQLLFYSVGIGQISSEVPQNLSASRPQDRQFILSSKKLLLSDSGFYLCAWGQIEAFFGQGTRLTVV.

The CDR3 region has the DNA TGTGCCAGTAGTATTAGTGGCAAGTCGCAGTATTTT. Translated, it gives CASSISGKSQYF. This chain uses TRBV19 with TRBJ2-3, with D uncertain. The germline CDR1 and CDR2 sequences are LNHDA and SQIVND (reference sequence). V shed 3 bases and J shed 10 bases, with 11 bases lying between them. The CDR3 is 12 amino acids. The full variable domain, in which reference TRBV19 and TRBJ2-3 provide the parts outside the CDR3, is DGGITQSPKYLFRKEGQNVTLSCEQNLNHDAMYWYRQDPGQGLRLIYYSQIVNDFQKGDIAEGYSVSREKKESFPLTVTSAQKNPTAFYLCASSISGKSQYFGPGTRLTVL.